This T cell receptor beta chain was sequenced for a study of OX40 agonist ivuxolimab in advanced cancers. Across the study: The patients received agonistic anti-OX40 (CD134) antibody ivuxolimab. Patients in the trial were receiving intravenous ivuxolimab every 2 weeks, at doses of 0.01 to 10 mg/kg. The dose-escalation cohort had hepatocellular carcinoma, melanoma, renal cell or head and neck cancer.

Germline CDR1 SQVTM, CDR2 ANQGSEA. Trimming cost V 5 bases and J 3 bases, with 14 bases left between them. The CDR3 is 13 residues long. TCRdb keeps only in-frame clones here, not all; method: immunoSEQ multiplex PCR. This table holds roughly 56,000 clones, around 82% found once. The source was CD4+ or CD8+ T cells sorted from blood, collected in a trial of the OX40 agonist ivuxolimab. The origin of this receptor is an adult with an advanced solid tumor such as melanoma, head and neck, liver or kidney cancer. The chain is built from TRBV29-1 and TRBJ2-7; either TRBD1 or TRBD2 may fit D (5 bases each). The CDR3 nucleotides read TGCAGCGTTCTCGCGGTGGGGGACTACGAGCAGTACTTC. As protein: CSVLAVGDYEQYF.